This T cell receptor beta chain originates from a study of neurological immune-mediated disorders. Using its own MiXCR run on the 5' RACE reads, TCRdb lists one record per CDR3 protein. The repertoire consists of fewer than 30,000 distinct CDR3 sequences, with around an eighth occurring once and the leading ten covering 10% to 15%. This clonotype showed up many times. The receptor comes from a woman aged 60 to 75 with HTLV-1-associated myelopathy (HAM/TSP). What was sequenced was PBMCs.

The CDR3 spells CSVALPPRLDTEAFF. CDR3 sequence (DNA): TGCAGCGTTGCGCTGCCCCCGAGGTTAGACACTGAAGCTTTCTTT. The V and J genes are TRBV29-1 and TRBJ1-1; D not certain. The CDR3 loop spans 15 amino acids. V was trimmed by 4 bases and J by 3 bases, leaving 18 bases between them. Germline loops: CDR1 SQVTM, CDR2 ANQGSEA.